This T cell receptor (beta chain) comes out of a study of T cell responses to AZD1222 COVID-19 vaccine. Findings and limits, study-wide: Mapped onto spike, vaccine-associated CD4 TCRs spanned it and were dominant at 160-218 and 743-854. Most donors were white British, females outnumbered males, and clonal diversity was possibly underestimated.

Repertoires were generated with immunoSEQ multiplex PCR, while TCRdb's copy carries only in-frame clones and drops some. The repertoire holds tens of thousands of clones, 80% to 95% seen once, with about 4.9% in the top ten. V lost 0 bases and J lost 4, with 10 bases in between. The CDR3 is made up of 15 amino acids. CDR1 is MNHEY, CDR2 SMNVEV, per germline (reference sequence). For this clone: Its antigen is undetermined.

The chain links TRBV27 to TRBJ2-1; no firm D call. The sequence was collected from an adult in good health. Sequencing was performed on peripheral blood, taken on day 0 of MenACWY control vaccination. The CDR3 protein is CASSLSSPVYNEQFF. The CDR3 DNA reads TGTGCCAGCAGTTTATCGAGCCCAGTATACAATGAGCAGTTCTTC.